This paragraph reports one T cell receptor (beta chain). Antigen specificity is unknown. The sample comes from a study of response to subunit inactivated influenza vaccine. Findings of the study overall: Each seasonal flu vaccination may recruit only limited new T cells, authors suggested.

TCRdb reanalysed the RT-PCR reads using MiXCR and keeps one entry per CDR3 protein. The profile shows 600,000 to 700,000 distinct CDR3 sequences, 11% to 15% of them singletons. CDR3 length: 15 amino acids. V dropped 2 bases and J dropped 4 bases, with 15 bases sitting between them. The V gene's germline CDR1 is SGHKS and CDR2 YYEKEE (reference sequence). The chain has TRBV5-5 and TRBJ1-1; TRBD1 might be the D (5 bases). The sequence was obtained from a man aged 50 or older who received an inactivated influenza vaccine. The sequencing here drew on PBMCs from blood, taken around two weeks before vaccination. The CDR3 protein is CASSLFQQGGTEAFF. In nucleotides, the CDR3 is TGTGCCAGCAGCTTATTCCAGCAGGGCGGCACTGAAGCTTTCTTT.